Listed here are 20 T cell receptor beta chains from one sample, sequenced in a study of T-cell memory formation after mild COVID-19 (dated by TCRdb to the early 2020s). The library was produced with 5' RACE. Reads for this sample came from an Illumina NovaSeq 6000. In TCRdb, the public reads were trimmed at Q25 with fastp and aligned with MiXCR, with productive beta chains retained. Each entry is one CDR3 protein sequence, shown with its most common DNA and genes. The sample data list roughly 450,000 distinct CDR3 sequences, and roughly 17% of these were observed just once. 20% to 25% of the sample is taken by the ten largest. The sample consisted of PBMCs or a T cell subset sorted from them (not recorded which). The receptors come from a man between 18 and 29 years old who had mild COVID-19 (a few samples of this study predate the infection). The sample titles of this study are shuffled in the database, so cell type and time point are left out; the donor was told from shared clones.

The rearrangement links TRBV4-3 to TRBJ1-4, with unresolved D. Germline assignment: CDR1 LGHNA and CDR2 YSLEER. The ends were cut back, 2 bases at V and 5 bases at J, with 9 bases in the middle. CDR3 length: 14 amino acids. The CDR3: CASSQNTENEKLFF. DNA for the CDR3: TGCGCCAGCAGCCAAAACACGGAAAATGAAAAACTGTTTTTT.

The table lists this clonotype with a count of one. The chain joins TRBV2 to TRBJ2-3, with TRBD2 matching over 8 bases. V was clipped by 7 bases and J by 0 bases; unmatched bases: 3. Germline CDR1 SNHLY, CDR2 FYNNEI. This CDR3 spans 14 amino acids. The CDR3 nucleotides read TGTGCCAGCAATTTAGCGGGGAGCACAGATACGCAGTATTTT. Translated: CASNLAGSTDTQYF. The full variable domain, with the rest looked up from reference TRBV2 and TRBJ2-3, is EPEVTQTPSHQVTQMGQEVILRCVPISNHLYFYWYRQILGQKVEFLVSFYNNEISEKSEIFDDQFSVERPDGSNFTLKIRSTKLEDSAMYFCASNLAGSTDTQYFGPGTRLTVL.

This rearrangement joins TRBV2 to TRBJ1-6; D unclear. The CDR3 has 12 amino acids. Trimming shortened V by 6 bases and J by 10 bases, and 10 bases separated the two germline ends. Germline V CDR1 and CDR2: SNHLY, FYNNEI. In nucleotides, the CDR3 is TGTGCCAGCAGAGAGGAGGGCTCACCCCTCCACTTT. This codes for CASREEGSPLHF.

The chain combines TRBV6-5 with TRBJ2-3; 14 bases match TRBD2. Per the germline V gene, CDR1 is MNHEY and CDR2 is SVGAGI. Trimming took 4 bases from V and 0 from J; bases not matched to a gene: 6. The CDR3 loop spans 18 amino acids. For the CDR3, the DNA is TGTGCCAGCAGTTCTGGACTAGCGGGGGGCTCTAGCACAGATACGCAGTATTTT. It codes for CASSSGLAGGSSTDTQYF.

The V and J genes are TRBV12-3 or TRBV12-4 and TRBJ2-2, with D maybe TRBD2 (6 bases). This CDR3 has 14 amino acids. Trimming shortened V by 6 bases and J by 5 bases, and 13 bases separated the two germline ends. CDR3 DNA: TGTGCCAGCAGCCCGCGGGGTTTTACCGGGGAGCTGTTTTTT. This translates into CASSPRGFTGELFF.

In this sample, this clonotype turned up a few times. The rearrangement links TRBV6-2 or TRBV6-3 to TRBJ2-1; 13 nucleotides match TRBD2. Trimming removed 0 bases from V and 6 bases from J; junction bases left unmatched: 5. CDR1 MNHEY and CDR2 SVGEGT come from the germline V gene. The CDR3 is made up of 17 amino acids. Here the CDR3 DNA reads TGTGCCAGCAGTTACTCGAAACTAGCGGGGGGGCTCAATGAGCAGTTCTTC. Protein product: CASSYSKLAGGLNEQFF.

J is TRBJ1-6 and V is TRBV5-1, with TRBD1 identical over 7 bases. CDR1 is SGHRS, CDR2 YFSETQ, per germline. V gave up 5 bases and J gave up 9 bases; unmatched junction bases: 8. The CDR3 runs to 14 residues. CDR3 DNA sequence: TGCGCCAGCAGAGCCGGGACAGCGAGTTCACCCCTCCACTTT. It encodes CASRAGTASSPLHF.

The V gene is TRBV6-5, the J gene TRBJ1-1; 8 bases map to TRBD1. The V gene's germline CDR1 is MNHEY and CDR2 SVGAGI. J lost 4 bases, V lost 2 bases, and 3 bases had no gene match. The CDR3 is made up of 14 amino acids. This CDR3 is CASSYQGAGTEAFF. The CDR3 bases are TGTGCCAGCAGTTACCAGGGGGCTGGCACTGAAGCTTTCTTT.

This clonotype has just a few counts. CDR3: CASSQDSGGSYEQYF. The CDR3 DNA sequence: TGCGCCAGCAGCCAAGATTCAGGGGGCTCCTACGAGCAGTACTTC. The chain has TRBV4-3 and TRBJ2-7; TRBD1 matches 7 bases. V lost 0 bases, J lost 0 bases, and 2 bases stayed unmatched. The length of the CDR3 is 15 residues. Germline CDR1 LGHNA, CDR2 YSLEER.

V and J are TRBV5-4 and TRBJ2-3; perhaps TRBD1 as D (6 bases). V was cut by 4 bases and J by 1 base, with 16 bases left in between. Germline assignment: CDR1 SGHNT and CDR2 YYREEE (reference sequence). This CDR3 is built from 16 residues. The CDR3 region has the DNA TGTGCCAGCAGCATCCGACAGGATTTTCGCACAGATACGCAGTATTTT. This codes for CASSIRQDFRTDTQYF.

The rearrangement joins TRBV5-1 to TRBJ1-1; 8 bases fit TRBD1. CDR3 length equals 12 residues. The junction had 4 bases not matched to a gene; V was cut back by 3 bases and J by 9 bases. Germline CDR1 reads SGHRS; CDR2 reads YFSETQ. CDR3 residues: CASSSGQGQAFF. In DNA form, the CDR3 reads TGCGCCAGCAGCTCCGGACAGGGCCAAGCTTTCTTT.

This clonotype was counted only a few times. The rearrangement links TRBV6-5 to TRBJ2-6; no clear D gene. Looked up from germline, CDR1 is MNHEY and CDR2 is SVGAGI. V was clipped by 0 bases and J by 0 bases, with 12 bases between them. The CDR3 has 18 residues. The CDR3 region has the DNA TGTGCCAGCAGTTACTCTCCGGCATTCCCCTCTGGGGCCAACGTCCTGACTTTC. This gives the protein CASSYSPAFPSGANVLTF.

The genes are TRBV6-5 and TRBJ2-2; 7 bases agree with TRBD1. Per the germline V gene, CDR1 is MNHEY and CDR2 is SVGAGI. The CDR3 sequence is 18 residues long. The ends lost 2 bases at V and 1 base at J; junction bases unmatched: 10. The CDR3 protein is CASSYDRAKTKNTGELFF. Here the CDR3 DNA reads TGTGCCAGCAGTTACGACAGGGCAAAGACCAAGAACACCGGGGAGCTGTTTTTT.

This clonotype appeared a few times. The rearrangement links TRBV15 to TRBJ2-3; D is uncertain. In germline, CDR1 is LNHNV, CDR2 YYDKDF (reference sequence). This CDR3 comprises 13 residues. The ends were cut back, 4 bases at V and 11 bases at J, with 16 bases in the middle. The CDR3 loop reads CATSNYGTPRQYF. The CDR3 region has the DNA TGTGCCACCAGCAATTACGGCACCCCTAGGCAGTATTTT.

V usage is TRBV12-3 or TRBV12-4 and J usage is TRBJ1-1; the D gene is possibly TRBD1 (6 bases). V was cut by 4 bases and J by 0 bases, with 12 bases left in between. The CDR3 spans 15 residues. CDR3 sequence (DNA): TGTGCCAGCAGTTCAGGGGTACTACTGAACACTGAAGCTTTCTTT. This codes for CASSSGVLLNTEAFF.

The table lists this clonotype with a few counts. V usage is TRBV20-1 and J usage is TRBJ2-1; TRBD2 matches at 9 bases. V gave up 3 bases and J gave up 2 bases; unmatched junction bases: 5. The CDR3 spans 15 residues. Germline CDR1 reads DFQATT; CDR2 reads SNEGSKA (reference sequence). CDR3 sequence reads: CSARHSGGPYNEQFF. CDR3 coding DNA: TGCAGTGCTAGGCATAGCGGGGGCCCCTACAATGAGCAGTTCTTC.

There are many counts of this clonotype. The gene calls are TRBV15 and TRBJ2-3; D unresolved. This CDR3 region has 14 residues. Germline CDR1 and CDR2: LNHNV and YYDKDF (reference sequence). Trimming took off 2 bases at V and 3 bases at J, with 9 bases between the two ends. The CDR3 DNA reads TGTGCCACCAGCAGACACCGAGCGACAGATACGCAGTATTTT. Translation: CATSRHRATDTQYF.

This clonotype was seen many times. The CDR3 region has the DNA TGTGCCAGCAGCGGGACCTGGGGAGGCAATCAGCCCCAGCATTTT. Translating gives CASSGTWGGNQPQHF. The V call is TRBV3-1, the J call TRBJ1-5, with D possibly TRBD1 on 5 matching bases. Germline lookup yields CDR1 LGHDT and CDR2 YNNKEL (reference sequence). The germline V and J ends were trimmed by 5 bases and 2 bases, with 13 bases remaining between them. The CDR3 runs 15 residues.

This clonotype was seen a handful of times. The V and J genes are TRBV4-1 and TRBJ1-1; maybe TRBD1 (5 bases). CDR3 length: 13 residues. CDR1 is MGHRA, CDR2 YSYEKL, per germline. Trimming left V 4 bases short and J 10 bases short, with 16 bases between. CDR3 in amino acids: CASSRAVGGRAFF. The CDR3 region has the DNA TGCGCCAGCAGCCGGGCCGTTGGGGGAAGAGCTTTCTTT.

The rearrangement joins TRBV5-1 to TRBJ1-1, with 7 positions matching TRBD1. Germline loops: CDR1 SGHRS, CDR2 YFSETQ. This CDR3 is built from 14 residues. The J segment lost 1 base and the V segment lost 3 bases, leaving 3 bases of the junction unmatched. CDR3 residues: CASSWGQTNTEAFF. CDR3 nucleotide sequence: TGCGCCAGCAGCTGGGGACAGACGAACACTGAAGCTTTCTTT.